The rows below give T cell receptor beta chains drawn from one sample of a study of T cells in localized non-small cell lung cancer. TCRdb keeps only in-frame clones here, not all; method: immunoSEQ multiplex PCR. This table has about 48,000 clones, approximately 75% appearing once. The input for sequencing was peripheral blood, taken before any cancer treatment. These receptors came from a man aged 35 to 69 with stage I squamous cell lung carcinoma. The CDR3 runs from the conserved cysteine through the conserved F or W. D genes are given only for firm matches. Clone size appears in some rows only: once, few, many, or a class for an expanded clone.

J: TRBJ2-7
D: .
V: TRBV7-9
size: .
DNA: TGTGCCACCTCTAAGATAGTCTACGAGCAGTACTTC
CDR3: CATSKIVYEQYF

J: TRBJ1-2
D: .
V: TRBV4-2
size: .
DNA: TGTGCCAGCAGCCAAGAGATGGGGGTAGGGTATGGCTACACCTTC
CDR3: CASSQEMGVGYGYTF

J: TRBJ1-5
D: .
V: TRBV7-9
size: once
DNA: TGTGCCAGCAGCCGCTCTAGCAGCAATCAGCCCCAGCATTTT
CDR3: CASSRSSSNQPQHF

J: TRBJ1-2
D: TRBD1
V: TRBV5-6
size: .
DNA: TGTGCCAGCAGCACGGGGGACAGGGCGGACTATGGCTACACCTTC
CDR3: CASSTGDRADYGYTF

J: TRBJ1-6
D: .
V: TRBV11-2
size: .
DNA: TGTGCCAGCAGCTCCGGGACCGTAGATTCACCCCTCCACTTT
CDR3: CASSSGTVDSPLHF

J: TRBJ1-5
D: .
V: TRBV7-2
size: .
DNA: TGTGCCAGCAGCTTAGAAAATAGTCAGCCCCAGCATTTT
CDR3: CASSLENSQPQHF

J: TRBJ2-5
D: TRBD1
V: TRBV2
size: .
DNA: TGTGCCAGCAGTGACAAAGGGGGCGAGACCCAGTACTTC
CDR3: CASSDKGGETQYF

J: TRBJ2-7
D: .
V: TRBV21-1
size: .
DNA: TGTGCCATAGACCGGGACAGGTACCTCTACGAGCAGTACTTC
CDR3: CAIDRDRYLYEQYF

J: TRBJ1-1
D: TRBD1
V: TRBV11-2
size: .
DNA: TGTGCCAGCAGCTTAGAAGGGACAGGGTACTACTCCTACACTGAAGCTTTCTTT
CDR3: CASSLEGTGYYSYTEAFF

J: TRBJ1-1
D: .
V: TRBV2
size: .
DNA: TGTGCCAGGAGGGGCATGAACACTGAAGCTTTCTTT
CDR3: CARRGMNTEAFF

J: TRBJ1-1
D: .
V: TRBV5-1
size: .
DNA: TGCGCCAGCAGCTTATCACAGGGATGGACTGAAGCTTTCTTT
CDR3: CASSLSQGWTEAFF

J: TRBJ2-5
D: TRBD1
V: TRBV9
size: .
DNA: TGTGCCAGCAGCGCCCTCTCATCCGGGACAGGGAGATCGGAGACCCAGTACTTC
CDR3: CASSALSSGTGRSETQYF

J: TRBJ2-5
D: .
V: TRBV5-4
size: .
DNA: TGTGCCAGCAGCCCCAAAGGGGGGAGGAATAGGGAGACCCAGTACTTC
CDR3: CASSPKGGRNRETQYF

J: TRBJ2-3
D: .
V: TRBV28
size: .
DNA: TGTGCCACCGGACTGTCCCCCACAGATACGCAGTATTTT
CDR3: CATGLSPTDTQYF

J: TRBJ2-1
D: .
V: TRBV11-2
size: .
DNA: TGTGCCAGCAGCTTAGAGTGGGCAGGGTTACTATCGAATGAGCAGTTCTTC
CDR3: CASSLEWAGLLSNEQFF

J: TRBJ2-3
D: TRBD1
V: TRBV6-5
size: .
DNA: TGTGCCAGCAGTTTTACAGGGGGTGATACGCAGTATTTT
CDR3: CASSFTGGDTQYF

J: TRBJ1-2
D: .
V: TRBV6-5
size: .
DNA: TGTGCCAGCAGTACCCCCGGGGGAGTCTATGGCTACACCTTC
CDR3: CASSTPGGVYGYTF

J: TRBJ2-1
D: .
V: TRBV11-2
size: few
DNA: TGTGCCAGCAGCTTACATGGGAGCAATGAGCAGTTCTTC
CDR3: CASSLHGSNEQFF

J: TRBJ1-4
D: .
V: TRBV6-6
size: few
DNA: TGTGCCAGCAGTTACCAGGATGGCGGGGGAGAAAAACTGTTTTTT
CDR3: CASSYQDGGGEKLFF

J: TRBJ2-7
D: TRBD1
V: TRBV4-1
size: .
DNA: TGCGCCAGCAGCAGGGCAGGGGACAGGGGCCACGAGCAGTACTTC
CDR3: CASSRAGDRGHEQYF

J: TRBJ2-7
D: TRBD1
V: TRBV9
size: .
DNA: TGTGCCAGCAGCGCCGGGACAGAGAATTACGAGCAGTACTTC
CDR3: CASSAGTENYEQYF

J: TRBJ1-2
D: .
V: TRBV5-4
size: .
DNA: TGTGCCAGCAGCTTTCCAGGGACCCTCTATGGCTACACCTTC
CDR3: CASSFPGTLYGYTF

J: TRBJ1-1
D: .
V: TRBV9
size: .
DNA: TGTGCCAGCGGCGGACTCAATCCCACTGAAGCTTTCTTT
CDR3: CASGGLNPTEAFF

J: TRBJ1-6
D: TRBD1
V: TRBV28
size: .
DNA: TGTGCCAGCAGTCCGACAGGGGGCAGGGATTCACCCCTCCACTTT
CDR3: CASSPTGGRDSPLHF

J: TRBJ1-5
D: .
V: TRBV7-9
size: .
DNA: TGTGCCAGCAGCTTAGATTTTCAGCCCCAGCATTTT
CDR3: CASSLDFQPQHF

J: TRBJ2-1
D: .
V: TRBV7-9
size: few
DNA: TGTGCCAGCAGCCACCGGGCAGGGGACTACAATGAGCAGTTCTTC
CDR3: CASSHRAGDYNEQFF

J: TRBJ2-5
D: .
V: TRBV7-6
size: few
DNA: TGTGCCAGCAGACGTGGGTGGGGATCGGAGACCCAGTACTTC
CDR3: CASRRGWGSETQYF

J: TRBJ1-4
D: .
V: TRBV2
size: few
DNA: TGTGCCAGCAGTGACCAAGTTCATGAAAAACTGTTTTTT
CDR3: CASSDQVHEKLFF

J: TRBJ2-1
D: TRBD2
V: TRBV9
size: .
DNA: TGTGCCAGCAGTGCCTCCGGGACTAGCGGGGCGAGCTCCTACAATGAGCAGTTCTTC
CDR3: CASSASGTSGASSYNEQFF

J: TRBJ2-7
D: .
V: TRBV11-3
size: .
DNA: TGTGCCAGCAGCTCCTCCAGTGATAAGAGCGAGCAGTACTTC
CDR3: CASSSSSDKSEQYF

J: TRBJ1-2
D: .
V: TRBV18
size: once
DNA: TGTGCCAGCTCACCAGAACTCTCGGGCGGGGGCTACACCTTC
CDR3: CASSPELSGGGYTF

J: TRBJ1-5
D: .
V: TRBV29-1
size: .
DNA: TGCAGCGTGGCCACCGGGACCGGGAATCAGCCCCAGCATTTT
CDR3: CSVATGTGNQPQHF

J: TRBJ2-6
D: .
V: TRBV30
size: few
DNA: TGTGCCTGGAGATCTGGGGCCAACGTCCTGACTTTC
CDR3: CAWRSGANVLTF

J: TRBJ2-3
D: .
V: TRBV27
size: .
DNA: TGTGCCAGCAGTTTTGTGGGGGGTTTTACAGATACGCAGTATTTT
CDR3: CASSFVGGFTDTQYF

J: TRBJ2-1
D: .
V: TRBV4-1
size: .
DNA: TGCGCCAGCAGCCAAGTTACCCGCAATGAGCAGTTCTTC
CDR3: CASSQVTRNEQFF

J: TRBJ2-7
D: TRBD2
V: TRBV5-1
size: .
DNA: TGCGCCAGCAGCTTGGACGGGGGGGGACTTCACTACGAGCAGTACTTC
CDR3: CASSLDGGGLHYEQYF

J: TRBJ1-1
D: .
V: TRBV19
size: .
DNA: TGTGCCAGTATGCGGCAGGAGGGCACTGAAGCTTTCTTT
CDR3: CASMRQEGTEAFF

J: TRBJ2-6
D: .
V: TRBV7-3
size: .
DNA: TGTGCCAGCAGCGTCGGGGGCTCTGGGGCCAACGTCCTGACTTTC
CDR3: CASSVGGSGANVLTF

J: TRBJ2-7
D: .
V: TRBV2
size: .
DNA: TGTGCCAGCAGCCCCGGGACGGCCCTTGCATTC
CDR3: CASSPGTALAF

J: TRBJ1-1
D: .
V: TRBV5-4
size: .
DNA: TGTGCCAGCAGCCTCAAGACAGGCACGAACACTGAAGCTTTCTTT
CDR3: CASSLKTGTNTEAFF

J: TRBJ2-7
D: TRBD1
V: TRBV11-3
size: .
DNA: TGTGCCAGCAGCCCCGAGGGACAGGGGGGAAACGAGCAGTACTTC
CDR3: CASSPEGQGGNEQYF

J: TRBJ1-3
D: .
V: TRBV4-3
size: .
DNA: TGCGCCAGCAGCCAAGTTGGGGCAGGGGGAAACACCATATATTTT
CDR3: CASSQVGAGGNTIYF

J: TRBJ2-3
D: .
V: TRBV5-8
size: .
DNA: TGTGCCAGCAGCTATAGAGGGGGGAGCACAGATACGCAGTATTTT
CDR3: CASSYRGGSTDTQYF

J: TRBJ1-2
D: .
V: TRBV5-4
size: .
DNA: TGTGCCAGCCGGGCCTTCGGCGGCTATGGCTACACCTTC
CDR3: CASRAFGGYGYTF

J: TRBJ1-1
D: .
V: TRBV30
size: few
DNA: TGTGCCCGCAGTGAGAACACTGAAGCTTTCTTT
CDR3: CARSENTEAFF

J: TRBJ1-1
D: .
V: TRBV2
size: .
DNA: TGTGCCAGCAGTGAAGGAGGCTCTGAAGCTTTCTTT
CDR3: CASSEGGSEAFF

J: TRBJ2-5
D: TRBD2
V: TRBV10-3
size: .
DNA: TGTGCCATCAGTGCCCTTAGCGGGGGGGGACAAGAGACCCAGTACTTC
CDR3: CAISALSGGGQETQYF

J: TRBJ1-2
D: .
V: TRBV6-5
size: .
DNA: TGTGCCAGCAGTTACTCGATGACCGTTCACTATGGCTACACCTTC
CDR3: CASSYSMTVHYGYTF

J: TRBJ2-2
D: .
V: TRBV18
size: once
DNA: TGTGCCAGCTCAAGCACGGACACCGGGGAGCTGTTTTTT
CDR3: CASSSTDTGELFF

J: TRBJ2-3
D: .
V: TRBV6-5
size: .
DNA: TGTGCCAGCAGTTACAGGGCGAGCACAGATACGCAGTATTTT
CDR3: CASSYRASTDTQYF

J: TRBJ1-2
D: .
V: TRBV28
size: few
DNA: TGTGCCAGCAGTTCCTCTGGGACTTTGGGAGGCTACACCTTC
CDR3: CASSSSGTLGGYTF

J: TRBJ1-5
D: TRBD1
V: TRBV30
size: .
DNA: TGTGCCTGGAGTCTCGGGACAGGGGATCAGCCCCAGCATTTT
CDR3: CAWSLGTGDQPQHF

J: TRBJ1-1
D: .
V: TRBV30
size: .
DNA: TGTGCCTGGAGACGCGACGCTTGGAACACTGAAGCTTTCTTT
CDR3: CAWRRDAWNTEAFF

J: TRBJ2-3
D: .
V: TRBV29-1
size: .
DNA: TGCAGCGTTGCTCTCGTGAGGGGCGAGAGCACAGATACGCAGTATTTT
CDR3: CSVALVRGESTDTQYF

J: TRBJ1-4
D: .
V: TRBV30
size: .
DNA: TGTGCCTGGAGTGGGACTTCCAGGCATGAAAAACTGTTTTTT
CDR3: CAWSGTSRHEKLFF

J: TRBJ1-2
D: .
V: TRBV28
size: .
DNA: TGTGCCAGCGGGACCGCGGGAGGAGGCTACACCTTC
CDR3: CASGTAGGGYTF

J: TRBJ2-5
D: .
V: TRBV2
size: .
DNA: TGTGCCAGCAGTGAGCTGGACACAACGACCCAGTACTTC
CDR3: CASSELDTTTQYF

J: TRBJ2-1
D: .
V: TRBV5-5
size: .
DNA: TGTGCCAGCAGCCTCCGGGACGCGAACTACAATGAGCAGTTCTTC
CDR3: CASSLRDANYNEQFF